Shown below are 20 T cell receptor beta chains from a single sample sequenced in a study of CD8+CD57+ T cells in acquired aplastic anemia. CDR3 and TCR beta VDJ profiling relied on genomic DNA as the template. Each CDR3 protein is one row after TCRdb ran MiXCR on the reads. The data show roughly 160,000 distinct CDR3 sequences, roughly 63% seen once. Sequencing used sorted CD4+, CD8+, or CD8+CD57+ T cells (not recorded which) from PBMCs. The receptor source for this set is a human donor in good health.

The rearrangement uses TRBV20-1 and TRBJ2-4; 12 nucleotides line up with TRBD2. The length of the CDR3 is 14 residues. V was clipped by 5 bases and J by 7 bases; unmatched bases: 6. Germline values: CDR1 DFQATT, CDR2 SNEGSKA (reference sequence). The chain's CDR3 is CSASRTSGVNIQYF. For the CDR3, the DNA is TGCAGTGCTTCAAGGACTAGCGGGGTGAACATTCAGTACTTC.

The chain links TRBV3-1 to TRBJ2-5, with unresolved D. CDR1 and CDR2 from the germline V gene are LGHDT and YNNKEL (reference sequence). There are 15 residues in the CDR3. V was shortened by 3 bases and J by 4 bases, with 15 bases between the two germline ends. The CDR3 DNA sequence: TGTGCCAGCAGCCACTTATCAGGTGGCGGAGAGACCCAGTACTTC. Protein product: CASSHLSGGGETQYF.

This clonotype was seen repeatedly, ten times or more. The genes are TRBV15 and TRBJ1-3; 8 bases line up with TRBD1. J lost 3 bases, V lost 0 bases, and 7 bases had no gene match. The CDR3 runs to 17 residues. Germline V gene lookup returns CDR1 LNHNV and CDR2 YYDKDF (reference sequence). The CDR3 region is CATSRDSVDRVGNTIYF. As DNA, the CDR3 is TGTGCCACCAGCAGAGATTCGGTGGACAGGGTTGGAAACACCATATATTTT.

CDR3: CASSYRDRVDGYTF. In nucleotides, the CDR3 is TGTGCCAGCAGCTACCGGGACAGGGTGGATGGCTACACCTTC. The chain is built from TRBV7-3 and TRBJ1-2, with TRBD1 identical over 9 bases. V lost 4 bases and J lost 6; bases outside the gene matches: 6. Germline V CDR1 and CDR2: SGHTA, FQGTGA. This CDR3 comprises 14 residues.

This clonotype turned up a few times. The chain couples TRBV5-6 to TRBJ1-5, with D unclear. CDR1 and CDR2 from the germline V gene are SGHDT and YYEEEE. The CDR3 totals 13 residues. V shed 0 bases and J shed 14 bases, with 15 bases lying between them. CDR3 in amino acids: CASSLDPGSYEHF. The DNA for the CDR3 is TGTGCCAGCAGCTTGGACCCCGGGTCCTACGAGCATTTT.

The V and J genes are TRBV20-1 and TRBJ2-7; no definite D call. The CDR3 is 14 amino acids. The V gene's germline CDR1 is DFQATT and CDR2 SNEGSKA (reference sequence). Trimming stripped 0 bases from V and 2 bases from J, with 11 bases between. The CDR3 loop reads CSAREDVVPYEQYF. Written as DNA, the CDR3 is TGCAGTGCTAGAGAGGACGTTGTCCCCTACGAGCAGTACTTC.

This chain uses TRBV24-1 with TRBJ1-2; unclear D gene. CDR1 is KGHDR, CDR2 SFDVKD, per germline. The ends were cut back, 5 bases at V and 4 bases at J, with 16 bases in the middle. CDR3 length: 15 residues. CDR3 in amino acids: CATSGTQGKGYGYTF. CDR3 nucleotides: TGTGCCACCAGTGGAACACAAGGAAAGGGCTATGGCTACACCTTC.

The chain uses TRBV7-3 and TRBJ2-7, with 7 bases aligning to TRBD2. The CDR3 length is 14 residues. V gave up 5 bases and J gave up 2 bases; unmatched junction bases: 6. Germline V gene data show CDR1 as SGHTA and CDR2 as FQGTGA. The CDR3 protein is CASSPDGGTYEQYF. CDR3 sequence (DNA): TGTGCCAGCAGCCCGGACGGGGGGACCTACGAGCAGTACTTC.

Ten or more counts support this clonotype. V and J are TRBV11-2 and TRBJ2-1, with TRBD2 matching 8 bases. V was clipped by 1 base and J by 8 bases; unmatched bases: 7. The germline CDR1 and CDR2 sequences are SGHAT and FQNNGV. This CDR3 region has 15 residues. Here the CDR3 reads CASSLGGSGIYEQFF. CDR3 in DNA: TGTGCCAGCAGCTTAGGTGGTAGCGGGATTTATGAGCAGTTCTTC.

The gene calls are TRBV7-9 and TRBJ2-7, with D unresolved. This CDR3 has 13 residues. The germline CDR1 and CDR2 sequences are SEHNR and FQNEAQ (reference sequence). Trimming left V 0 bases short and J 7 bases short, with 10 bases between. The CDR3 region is CASSLASTREQYF. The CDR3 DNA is TGTGCCAGCAGCTTAGCGTCTACCCGGGAGCAGTACTTC. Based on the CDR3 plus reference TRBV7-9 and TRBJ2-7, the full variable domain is DTGVSQNPRHKITKRGQNVTFRCDPISEHNRLYWYRQTLGQGPEFLTYFQNEAQLEKSRLLSDRFSAERPKGSFSTLEIQRTEQGDSAMYLCASSLASTREQYFGPGTRLTVT.

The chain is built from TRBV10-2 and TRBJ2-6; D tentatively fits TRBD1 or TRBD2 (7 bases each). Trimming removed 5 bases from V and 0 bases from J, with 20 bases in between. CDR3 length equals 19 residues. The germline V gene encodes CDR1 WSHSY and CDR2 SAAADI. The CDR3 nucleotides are TGCGCCAGCAGTCCCAGGGGGGGGTCGCTTGACTCTGGGGCCAACGTCCTGACTTTC. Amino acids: CASSPRGGSLDSGANVLTF.

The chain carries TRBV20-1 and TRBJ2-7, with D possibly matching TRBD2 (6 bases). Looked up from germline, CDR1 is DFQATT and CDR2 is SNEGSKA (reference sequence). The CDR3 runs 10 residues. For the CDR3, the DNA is TGCAGCGGGGGAAATAACGAGCAGTACTTC. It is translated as CSGGNNEQYF.

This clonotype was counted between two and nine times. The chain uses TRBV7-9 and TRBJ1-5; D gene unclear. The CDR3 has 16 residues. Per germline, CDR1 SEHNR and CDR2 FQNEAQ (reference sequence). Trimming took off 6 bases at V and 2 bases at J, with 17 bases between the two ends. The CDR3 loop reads CASSYSGYVGNQPQHF. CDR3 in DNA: TGTGCCAGCAGTTATAGTGGGTATGTGGGCAATCAGCCCCAGCATTTT.

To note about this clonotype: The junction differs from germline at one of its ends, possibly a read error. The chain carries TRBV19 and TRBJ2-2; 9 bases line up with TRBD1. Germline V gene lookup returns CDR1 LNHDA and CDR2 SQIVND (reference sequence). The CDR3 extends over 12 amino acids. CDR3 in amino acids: CASSNPGQGLDF. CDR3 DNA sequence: TGTGCCAGTAGTAATCCGGGACAGGGCCTCGATTTT.

CDR3 in amino acids: CSARDTRGSSGNTIYF. CDR3 in DNA: TGCAGTGCTAGAGATACAAGGGGCTCCTCTGGAAACACCATATATTTT. The V call is TRBV20-1, the J call TRBJ1-3, with D possibly TRBD1 on 5 matching bases. This CDR3 region has 16 residues. Trimming took off 0 bases at V and 0 bases at J, with 12 bases between the two ends. CDR1 and CDR2 (germline): DFQATT, SNEGSKA (reference sequence).

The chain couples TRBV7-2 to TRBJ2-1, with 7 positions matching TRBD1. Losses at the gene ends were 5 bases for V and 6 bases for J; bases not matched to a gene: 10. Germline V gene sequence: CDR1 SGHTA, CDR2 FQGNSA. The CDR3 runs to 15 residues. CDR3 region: CASSDEGAFFNEQFF. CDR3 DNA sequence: TGTGCCAGCAGCGACGAGGGGGCCTTTTTCAATGAGCAGTTCTTC. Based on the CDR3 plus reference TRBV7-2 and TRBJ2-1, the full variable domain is GAGVSQSPSNKVTEKGKDVELRCDPISGHTALYWYRQSLGQGLEFLIYFQGNSAPDKSGLPSDRFSAERTGGSVSTLTIQRTQQEDSAVYLCASSDEGAFFNEQFFGPGTRLTVL.

For the CDR3, the DNA is TGCAGTGCTAGAGGGGGACAGGGCCCCAAGGAGCAGTACTTC. Encoded protein: CSARGGQGPKEQYF. This chain links TRBV20-1 with TRBJ2-7; 9 bases align to TRBD1. Germline V CDR1 and CDR2: DFQATT, SNEGSKA (reference sequence). The trim removed 1 base at V and 7 bases at J, leaving 8 bases unmatched. This CDR3 contains 14 residues.

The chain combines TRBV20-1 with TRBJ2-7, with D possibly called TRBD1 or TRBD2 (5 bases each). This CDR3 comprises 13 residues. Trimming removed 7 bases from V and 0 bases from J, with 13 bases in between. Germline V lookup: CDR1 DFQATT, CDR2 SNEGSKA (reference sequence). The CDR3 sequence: CSGGKGSSYEQYF. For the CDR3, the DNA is TGCAGTGGGGGGAAGGGATCCTCCTACGAGCAGTACTTC.

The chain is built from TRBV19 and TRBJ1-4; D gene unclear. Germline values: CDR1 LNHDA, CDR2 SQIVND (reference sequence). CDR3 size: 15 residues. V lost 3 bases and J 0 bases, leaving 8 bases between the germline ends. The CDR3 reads CASSIWGATNEKLFF. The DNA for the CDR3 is TGTGCCAGTAGTATCTGGGGTGCAACTAATGAAAAACTGTTTTTT.

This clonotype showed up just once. CDR3 sequence: CASSQEWTGGAEQYF. The CDR3 coding sequence is TGCGCCAGCAGCCAAGAGTGGACAGGGGGTGCCGAGCAGTACTTC. V gene TRBV4-3 combines with J gene TRBJ2-7; TRBD1 aligns across 10 bases. The CDR3 length is 15 residues. The V gene's germline CDR1 is LGHNA and CDR2 YSLEER. J gave up 6 bases and V 0 bases, and 5 bases lay outside the gene matches.